These 5 T cell receptor beta chains came from one sample sequenced in a study of cytomegalovirus exposure and HLA in healthy donors. The PCR was carried out with 60 Vbeta primers and 13 Jbeta primers. Libraries were prepared by immunoSEQ multiplex PCR; TCRdb keeps only in-frame clonotypes and omits some of them. The sample yields approximately 150,000 clones, roughly four fifths seen once. The sample was PBMCs. Receptor source: a man aged 35 to 55 in good health and CMV-seronegative.

V usage is TRBV6-5 and J usage is TRBJ1-2, with 9 bases identical to TRBD1. Germline V gene sequence: CDR1 MNHEY, CDR2 SVGAGI. V shed 2 bases, J shed 7 bases, and the junction held 5 bases outside the gene matches. CDR3 length equals 14 residues. The CDR3 loop reads CASSYGTGRGGYTF. DNA of the CDR3: TGTGCCAGCAGTTACGGGACAGGGAGAGGTGGCTACACCTTC.

This sequence joins TRBV27 and TRBJ2-2; TRBD2 might be the D (5 bases). This CDR3 is 14 amino acids long. CDR1 and CDR2 (germline): MNHEY, SMNVEV (reference sequence). Trimming shortened V by 3 bases and J by 5 bases, and 10 bases separated the two germline ends. The CDR3 DNA reads as TGTGCCAGCAGTTTTATCGGGGAAACCGGGGAGCTGTTTTTT. Translated, it gives CASSFIGETGELFF.

The chain employs TRBV10-1 and TRBJ1-2; a possible D gene is TRBD1 (5 bases). Germline V CDR1 and CDR2: WNHNN, SYGVQD (reference sequence). The V gene lost 4 bases and the J gene lost 0 bases, with 9 bases spanning the gap. The CDR3 has 14 residues. CDR3 loop: CASSGGDSNYGYTF. CDR3 coding DNA: TGCGCCAGCAGTGGGGGGGACTCTAACTATGGCTACACCTTC.

The chain is built from TRBV7-2 and TRBJ2-2; D is perhaps TRBD2 (7 bases). Between the trimmed V and J ends, which lost 4 bases and 9 bases, there was a span of 15 bases. Looked up from germline, CDR1 is SGHTA and CDR2 is FQGNSA. The CDR3 length is 14 residues. DNA for the CDR3: TGTGCCAGCAGCTCCACACCGGGGGGCCGGGAGCTGTTTTTT. Amino acid sequence: CASSSTPGGRELFF.

This clone was detected once. This chain joins TRBV10-1 and TRBJ2-2; 8 positions match TRBD2. The CDR3 totals 17 residues. CDR1 and CDR2 from the germline V gene are WNHNN and SYGVQD (reference sequence). J gave up 0 bases and V 4 bases, and 7 bases lay outside the gene matches. CDR3 amino acids: CASSGQRGLANTGELFF. DNA for the CDR3: TGCGCCAGCAGTGGTCAGCGGGGGCTGGCGAACACCGGGGAGCTGTTTTTT.